Shown below are 10 T cell receptor beta chains from a single sample sequenced in a study of blood T cell repertoires in COVID-19. The assay was immunoSEQ multiplex PCR, and TCRdb's table has in-frame clones only and misses some. The data show about 190,000 clones, more than 85% seen once. The sample consisted of peripheral blood. The receptors come from a man aged 70 or older with active or convalescent COVID-19.

This chain connects TRBV6-5 to TRBJ2-5, with D perhaps matching TRBD1 (6 bases). V shed 6 bases and J shed 0 bases, with 11 bases lying between them. The CDR3 extends over 14 amino acids. From germline, CDR1 is MNHEY and CDR2 SVGAGI. CDR3 sequence reads: CASRVQGNQETQYF. CDR3 nucleotide sequence: TGTGCCAGCAGGGTACAGGGAAACCAAGAGACCCAGTACTTC.

The chain recombines TRBV5-6 with TRBJ2-3; no clear D. CDR3 length: 14 amino acids. The germline gives CDR1 SGHDT, CDR2 YYEEEE. V was cut by 9 bases and J by 6 bases, with 20 bases left in between. CDR3 bases: TGTGCCACCAATGAGGCTCCGCAGTTTGATACGCAGTATTTT. It specifies CATNEAPQFDTQYF.

The CDR3 DNA reads TGCGCCAGCAGCAAAACAGGGGGCTTTGAGCAGTTCTTC. It specifies CASSKTGGFEQFF. The chain uses TRBV5-1 and TRBJ2-1; the match to TRBD1 covers 9 bases. The CDR3 contains 13 residues. Germline trimming cut 4 bases from V and 9 bases from J; bases unmatched to any gene: 5. Germline-derived CDR1 and CDR2 are SGHRS and YFSETQ.

The V gene is TRBV28, the J gene TRBJ1-4; TRBD1 might be the D (6 bases). The CDR3 length is 16 residues. Trimming pared 6 bases from V and 0 bases from J, leaving 14 bases between. From germline, CDR1 is MDHEN and CDR2 SYDVKM. The CDR3 protein is CASSLRGAATNEKLFF. CDR3 coding DNA: TGTGCCAGCAGCCTGCGGGGGGCTGCAACTAATGAAAAACTGTTTTTT.

This chain connects TRBV2 to TRBJ1-1, with no clear D. V was pared by 4 bases and J by 3 bases, with 9 bases between. The CDR3 loop spans 13 amino acids. Germline V gene data show CDR1 as SNHLY and CDR2 as FYNNEI. The CDR3: CASSVSQYTEAFF. The CDR3, as DNA: TGTGCCAGCAGTGTTTCGCAGTACACTGAAGCTTTCTTT.

The chain carries TRBV19 and TRBJ2-7; possibly TRBD2 for D (5 bases). Germline V CDR1 and CDR2: LNHDA, SQIVND (reference sequence). The V and J ends lost 4 bases and 4 bases respectively, with 11 bases between them. The CDR3 covers 13 residues. CDR3 amino acids: CASSTTGKYEQYF. The CDR3, as DNA: TGTGCCAGTAGTACTACCGGGAAATACGAGCAGTACTTC.

The chain combines TRBV5-1 with TRBJ1-1; 8 bases agree with TRBD1. Trimming took 7 bases from V and 3 from J; bases not matched to a gene: 8. The germline V gene encodes CDR1 SGHRS and CDR2 YFSETQ. This CDR3 is built from 14 residues. In DNA form, the CDR3 reads TGCGCCAGCGGGGAAGGACAGGGTTACACTGAAGCTTTCTTT. It yields the protein CASGEGQGYTEAFF.

V is TRBV5-6 and J is TRBJ2-2; TRBD1 is a possible D gene (6 bases). V was pared by 4 bases and J by 7 bases, with 26 bases between. This CDR3 spans 18 amino acids. The V gene's germline CDR1 is SGHDT and CDR2 YYEEEE. The CDR3 loop reads CASSRSGTGSVGGGELFF. DNA for the CDR3: TGTGCCAGCAGCCGTAGTGGAACAGGGTCAGTCGGCGGCGGGGAGCTGTTTTTT.

The CDR3 DNA is TGCGCCAGCAGCTCGGGACAGAATATAGGCTACACCTTC. It encodes CASSSGQNIGYTF. The chain links TRBV5-1 to TRBJ1-2; TRBD1 matches at 7 bases. The V and J ends lost 3 bases and 8 bases, in that order; junction bases with no gene match: 7. The CDR3 totals 13 residues. Germline V gives CDR1 SGHRS, CDR2 YFSETQ.

This chain connects TRBV29-1 to TRBJ2-7; TRBD2 agrees at 10 bases. CDR1 and CDR2 from the germline V gene are SQVTM and ANQGSEA. The CDR3 is 13 amino acids. J gave up 5 bases and V 4 bases, and 5 bases lay outside the gene matches. CDR3 nucleotide sequence: TGCAGCGTTGCGAGCGGGAGGGTCAACGAGCAGTACTTC. Its translation: CSVASGRVNEQYF.